This entry features one T cell receptor (beta chain) sequence. Its target is not known. These data originate in a study of T cells in tumors after PD-1 blockade. In the study overall: Each patient got pembrolizumab 200 mg every 3 weeks or cemiplimab 350 mg every 2 weeks.

Study-level results: Two pre-treatment samples showed no clonal replacement between them.

The ends were cut back, 4 bases at V and 1 base at J, with 14 bases in the middle. Germline assignment: CDR1 GTSNPN and CDR2 SVGIG (reference sequence). The CDR3 runs 14 residues. The table came from immunoSEQ multiplex PCR; TCRdb's copy has only in-frame clones and leaves some out. The sample holds some 8,200 clones, around three fifths seen once. Time point in this sample: second of two post-therapy site-matched biopsies 2 to 3 months apart. Before and after PD-1 blockade, biopsies were collected from the same primary tumor site. Genomic DNA template from tumor biopsies or peripheral blood, roughly 616 ng to 6,500 ng input.

The chain carries TRBV30 and TRBJ2-7; D is undetermined. The sequence derives from a human donor with basal cell carcinoma. The sample in question was tumor tissue, obtained after anti-PD-1 treatment. CDR3 sequence reads: CAWTNDMVSYEQYF. The CDR3 DNA is TGTGCCTGGACCAACGACATGGTATCCTACGAGCAGTACTTC. The whole variable domain, filled in from reference TRBV30 and TRBJ2-7, reads SQTIHQWPATLVQPVGSPLSLECTVEGTSNPNLYWYRQAAGRGLQLLFYSVGIGQISSEVPQNLSASRPQDRQFILSSKKLLLSDSGFYLCAWTNDMVSYEQYFGPGTRLTVT.